The T cell receptor (beta chain) described here comes from a study of tissue T cells after allogeneic stem cell transplantation. Whole-study results and caveats: Sampling depth was limited, and the cohort was small and clinically varied. Tissue-detected TCR repertoire was only partly captured by blood and spleen T cells.

Assay: immunoSEQ multiplex PCR; the TCRdb copy retains only in-frame clones and omits some. The sample shows about 1,800 clones, 59% of them seen only once. Note on this clone: No antigen is known for it. All gene names here are mouse names.

Time point described: mouse harvest day 7 after allogeneic transplant. Tail vein injection delivered 10^7 T-cell-depleted bone marrow cells and 10^6 splenic CD5+ T cells. This receptor was identified in a female BALB/c mouse given C57BL/6 T cells with graft-versus-host disease after an allogeneic hematopoietic cell transplant. Sequencing input: liver tissue.

CDR3 bases read: TGTGCCAGCAGGGACAGTGCAGAAACGCTGTAT. Its protein product is CASRDSAETLY. The entire CDR3 protein reads CASRDSAETLYF. The chain is built from TRBV26 and TRBJ2-3, with unresolved D. The DNA ends 1 residue before the CDR3 does, and the rest of the CDR3 is filled in from the germline J gene. V dropped 6 bases and J dropped 0 bases, with 4 bases sitting between them. The CDR3 consists of 12 residues. In germline, CDR1 is KGHPV, CDR2 FQNQEV (reference sequence).